The clone carrying this TCR beta chain was seen ten or more times. Its antigen remains unknown. This entry belongs to a study of CD8+CD57+ T cells in acquired aplastic anemia. Trimming took 1 base from V and 2 from J, leaving 3 bases between them. The CDR3 is made up of 12 amino acids. Germline V CDR1 and CDR2: SEHNR, FQNEAQ (reference sequence). Genomic DNA constituted the template upon which TCR beta VDJ and CDR3 profiling was performed. TCRdb recomputed calls from the reads with MiXCR, one row per CDR3 protein. The table has about 150,000 distinct CDR3 sequences, about 54% seen once. Study-wide findings and caveats: The number of CD8+ CDR3 sequences shared by patients and controls was twenty-nine.

The sequenced patients had an expansion of CD8+CD57+ cells seen by flow cytometry. Patient blood was sampled before any therapy had been received. The chain links TRBV7-9 to TRBJ2-7; D gene uncertain. The sequenced material came from sorted CD4+, CD8+, or CD8+CD57+ T cells (not recorded which) from PBMCs. The receptor was derived from a human donor with aplastic anemia. This CDR3 is CASSLETYEQYF. CDR3 sequence (DNA): TGTGCCAGCAGCTTAGAGACCTACGAGCAGTACTTC.